This T cell receptor (beta chain) stems from a study of blood T cell repertoires in COVID-19. Background on the study: Samples representing acute and convalescent COVID-19 were sourced from the United States, Italy and Spain. T cells, B-cell-depleted T cells, or PBMCs provided the cDNA or gDNA that served as material.

In the authors' methods: Reference gene primers were amplified, and this amplification served to estimate nucleated cell counts. Assay used: immunoSEQ multiplex PCR; TCRdb lists only in-frame clones, some missing. V, J and clone size were drawn from that table, and D and trimming were deduced from the DNA. Among around 130,000 clones listed, roughly 82% were seen once. With 4 bases removed from V and 1 base from J, the gap between germline ends came to 18 bases. The CDR3 loop spans 17 amino acids. Per germline, CDR1 SGDLS and CDR2 YYNGEE. This clone was found a few times. Sequencing was done on a sample of peripheral blood. The receptor's source is a human donor in a cohort sampled during active COVID-19. V is TRBV9 and J is TRBJ2-4, with D uncertain. CDR3 amino acids: CASSSETWLVAKNIQYF. The CDR3 region has the DNA TGTGCCAGCAGCTCAGAAACATGGCTAGTGGCCAAAAACATTCAGTACTTC.